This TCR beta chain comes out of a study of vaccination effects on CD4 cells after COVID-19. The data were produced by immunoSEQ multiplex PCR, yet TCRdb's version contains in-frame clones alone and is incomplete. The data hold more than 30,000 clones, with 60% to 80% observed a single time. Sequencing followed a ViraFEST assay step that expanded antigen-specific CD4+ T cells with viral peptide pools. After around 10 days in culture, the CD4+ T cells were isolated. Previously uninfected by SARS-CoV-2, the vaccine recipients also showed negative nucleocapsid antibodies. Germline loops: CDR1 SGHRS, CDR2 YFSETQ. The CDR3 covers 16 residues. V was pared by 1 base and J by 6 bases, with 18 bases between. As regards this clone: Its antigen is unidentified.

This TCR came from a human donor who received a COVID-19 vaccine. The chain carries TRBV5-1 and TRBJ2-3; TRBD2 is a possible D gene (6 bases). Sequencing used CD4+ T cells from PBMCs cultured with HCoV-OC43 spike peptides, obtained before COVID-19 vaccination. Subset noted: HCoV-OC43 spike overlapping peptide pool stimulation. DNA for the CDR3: TGCGCCAGCAGCTTGTCGGCGGCGGGGAGAGGGGATACGCAGTATTTT. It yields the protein CASSLSAAGRGDTQYF. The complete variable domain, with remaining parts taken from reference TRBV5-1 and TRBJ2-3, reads KAGVTQTPRYLIKTRGQQVTLSCSPISGHRSVSWYQQTPGQGLQFLFEYFSETQRNKGNFPGRFSGRQFSNSRSEMNVSTLELGDSALYLCASSLSAAGRGDTQYFGPGTRLTVL.